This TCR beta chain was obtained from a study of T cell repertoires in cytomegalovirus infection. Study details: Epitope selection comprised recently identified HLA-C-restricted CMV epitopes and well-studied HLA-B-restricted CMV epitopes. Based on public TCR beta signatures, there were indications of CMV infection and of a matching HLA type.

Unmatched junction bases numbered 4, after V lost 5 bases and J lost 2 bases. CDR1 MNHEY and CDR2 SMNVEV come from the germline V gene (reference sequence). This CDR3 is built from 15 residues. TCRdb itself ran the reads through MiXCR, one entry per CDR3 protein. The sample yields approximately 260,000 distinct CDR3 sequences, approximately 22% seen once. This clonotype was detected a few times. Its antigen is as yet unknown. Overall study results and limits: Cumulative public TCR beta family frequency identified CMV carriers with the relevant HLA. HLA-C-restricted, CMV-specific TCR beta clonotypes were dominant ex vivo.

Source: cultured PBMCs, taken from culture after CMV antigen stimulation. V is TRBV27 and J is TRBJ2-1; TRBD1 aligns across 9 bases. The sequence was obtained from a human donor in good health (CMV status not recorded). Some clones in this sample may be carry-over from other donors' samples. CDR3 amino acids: CASSPRTGAYNEQFF. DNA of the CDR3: TGTGCCAGCAGTCCTCGGACAGGGGCCTACAATGAGCAGTTCTTC.